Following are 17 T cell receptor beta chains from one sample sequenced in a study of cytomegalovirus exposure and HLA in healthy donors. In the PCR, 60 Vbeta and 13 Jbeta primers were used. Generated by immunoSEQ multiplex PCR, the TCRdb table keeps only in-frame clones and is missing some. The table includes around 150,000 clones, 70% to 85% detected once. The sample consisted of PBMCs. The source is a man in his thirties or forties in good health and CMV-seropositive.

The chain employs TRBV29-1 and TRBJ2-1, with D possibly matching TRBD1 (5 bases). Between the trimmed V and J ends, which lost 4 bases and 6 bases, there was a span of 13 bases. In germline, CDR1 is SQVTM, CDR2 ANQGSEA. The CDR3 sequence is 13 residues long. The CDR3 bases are TGCAGCGTTGTGGAGACAGTTACCAATGAGCAGTTCTTC. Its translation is CSVVETVTNEQFF.

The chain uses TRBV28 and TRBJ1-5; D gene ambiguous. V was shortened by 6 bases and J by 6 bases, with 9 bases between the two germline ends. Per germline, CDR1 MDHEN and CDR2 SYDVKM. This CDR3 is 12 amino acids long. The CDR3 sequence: CASRRTSQPQHF. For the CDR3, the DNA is TGTGCCAGCAGAAGAACGAGTCAGCCCCAGCATTTT. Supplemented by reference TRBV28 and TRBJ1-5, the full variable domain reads DVKVTQSSRYLVKRTGEKVFLECVQDMDHENMFWYRQDPGLGLRLIYFSYDVKMKEKGDIPEGYSVSREKKERFSLILESASTNQTSMYLCASRRTSQPQHFGDGTRLSIL.

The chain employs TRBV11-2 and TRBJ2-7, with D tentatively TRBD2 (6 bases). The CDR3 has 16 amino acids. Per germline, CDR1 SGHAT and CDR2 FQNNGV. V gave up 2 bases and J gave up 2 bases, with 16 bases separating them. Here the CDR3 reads CASSLQTGLGTYEQYF. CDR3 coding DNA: TGTGCCAGCAGCTTACAAACGGGACTCGGAACCTACGAGCAGTACTTC.

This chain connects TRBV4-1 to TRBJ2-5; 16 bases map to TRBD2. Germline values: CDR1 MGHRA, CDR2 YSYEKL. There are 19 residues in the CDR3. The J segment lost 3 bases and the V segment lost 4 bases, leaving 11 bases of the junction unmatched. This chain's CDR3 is CASSLSGTSGGAYEETQYF. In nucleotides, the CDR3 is TGCGCCAGCAGCCTGTCCGGGACTAGCGGGGGGGCCTATGAAGAGACCCAGTACTTC.

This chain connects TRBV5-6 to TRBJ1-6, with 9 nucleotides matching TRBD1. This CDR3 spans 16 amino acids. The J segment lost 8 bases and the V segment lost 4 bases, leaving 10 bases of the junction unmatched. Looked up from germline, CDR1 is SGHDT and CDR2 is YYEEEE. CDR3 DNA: TGTGCCAGCAGCCCGGACAGGGGCCGTCTTGATTCACCCCTCCACTTT. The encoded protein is CASSPDRGRLDSPLHF.

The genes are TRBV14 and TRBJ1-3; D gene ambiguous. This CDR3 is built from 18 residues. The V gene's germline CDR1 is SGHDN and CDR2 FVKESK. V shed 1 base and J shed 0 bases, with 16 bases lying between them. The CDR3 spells CASSQVWAGPGSGNTIYF. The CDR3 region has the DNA TGTGCCAGCAGCCAAGTCTGGGCGGGTCCAGGCTCTGGAAACACCATATATTTT.

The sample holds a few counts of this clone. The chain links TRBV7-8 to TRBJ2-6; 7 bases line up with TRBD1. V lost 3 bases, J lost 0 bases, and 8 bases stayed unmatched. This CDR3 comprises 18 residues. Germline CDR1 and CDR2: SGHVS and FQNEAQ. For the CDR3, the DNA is TGTGCCAGCAGCTTCCGGGACAGAAGCCGCTCTGGGGCCAACGTCCTGACTTTC. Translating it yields CASSFRDRSRSGANVLTF.

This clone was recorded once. CDR3 sequence reads: CASSLSGRDQPQHF. CDR3 nucleotides: TGCGCCAGCAGCTTGAGTGGCAGGGATCAGCCCCAGCATTTT. The V and J genes are TRBV5-1 and TRBJ1-5, with D perhaps TRBD1 (5 bases). Deletions cut 1 base from V and 5 bases from J, with 10 bases between. This CDR3 has 14 amino acids. Germline V gives CDR1 SGHRS, CDR2 YFSETQ.

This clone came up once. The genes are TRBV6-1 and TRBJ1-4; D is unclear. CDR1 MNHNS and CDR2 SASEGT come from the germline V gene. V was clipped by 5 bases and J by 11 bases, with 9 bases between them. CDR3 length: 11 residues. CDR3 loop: CASSTQDKLFF. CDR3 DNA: TGTGCCAGCAGTACCCAGGATAAACTGTTTTTT.

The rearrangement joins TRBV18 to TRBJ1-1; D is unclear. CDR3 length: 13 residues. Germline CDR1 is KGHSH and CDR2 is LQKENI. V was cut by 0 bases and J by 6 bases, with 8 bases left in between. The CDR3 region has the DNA TGTGCCAGCTCACCACCGTCTTCGGCTGAAGCTTTCTTT. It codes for CASSPPSSAEAFF. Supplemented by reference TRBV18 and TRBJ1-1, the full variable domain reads NAGVMQNPRHLVRRRGQEARLRCSPMKGHSHVYWYRQLPEEGLKFMVYLQKENIIDESGMPKERFSAEFPKEGPSILRIQQVVRGDSAAYFCASSPPSSAEAFFGQGTRLTVV.

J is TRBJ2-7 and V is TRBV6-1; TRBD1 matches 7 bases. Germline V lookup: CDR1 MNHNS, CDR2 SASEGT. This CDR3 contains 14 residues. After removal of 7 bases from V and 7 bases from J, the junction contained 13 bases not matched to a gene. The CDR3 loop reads CASNPGTDPGEQYF. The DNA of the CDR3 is TGTGCCAGCAACCCCGGGACAGACCCAGGGGAGCAGTACTTC.

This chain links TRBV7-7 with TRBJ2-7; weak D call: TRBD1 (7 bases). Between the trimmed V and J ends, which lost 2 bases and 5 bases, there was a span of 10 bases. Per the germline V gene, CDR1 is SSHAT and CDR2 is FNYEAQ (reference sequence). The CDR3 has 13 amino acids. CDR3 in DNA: TGTGCCAGCAGCTTACTCAGGGGGGACGAGCAGTACTTC. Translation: CASSLLRGDEQYF.

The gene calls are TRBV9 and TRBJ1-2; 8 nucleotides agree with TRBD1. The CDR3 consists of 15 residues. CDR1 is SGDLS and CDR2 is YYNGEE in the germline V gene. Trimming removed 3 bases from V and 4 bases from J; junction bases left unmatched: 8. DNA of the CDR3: TGTGCCAGCAGCGCTGCGCCGGGACAGGCCTATGGCTACACCTTC. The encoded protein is CASSAAPGQAYGYTF.

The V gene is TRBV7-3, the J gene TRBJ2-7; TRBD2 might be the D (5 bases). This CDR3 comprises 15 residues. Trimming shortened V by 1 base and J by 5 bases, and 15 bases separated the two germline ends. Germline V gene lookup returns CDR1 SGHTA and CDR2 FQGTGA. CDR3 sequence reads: CASSLSGEGTNEQYF. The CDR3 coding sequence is TGTGCCAGCAGCTTAAGTGGAGAGGGAACGAACGAGCAGTACTTC.

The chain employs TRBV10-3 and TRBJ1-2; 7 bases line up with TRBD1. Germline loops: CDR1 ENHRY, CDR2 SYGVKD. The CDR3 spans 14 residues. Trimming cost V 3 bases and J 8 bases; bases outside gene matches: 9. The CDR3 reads CAISDPDRKRGYTF. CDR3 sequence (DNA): TGTGCCATCAGTGACCCGGACAGGAAGAGGGGCTACACCTTC.

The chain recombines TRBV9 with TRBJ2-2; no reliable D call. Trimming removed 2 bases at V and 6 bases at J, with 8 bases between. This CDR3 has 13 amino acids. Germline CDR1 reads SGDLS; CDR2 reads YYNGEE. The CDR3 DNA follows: TGTGCCAGCAGCGTGGGCTACGCCGGGGAGCTGTTTTTT. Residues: CASSVGYAGELFF.

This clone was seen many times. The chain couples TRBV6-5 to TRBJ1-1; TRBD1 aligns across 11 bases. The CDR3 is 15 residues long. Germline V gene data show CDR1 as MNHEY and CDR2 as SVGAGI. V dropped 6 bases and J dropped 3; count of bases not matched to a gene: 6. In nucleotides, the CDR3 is TGTGCCAGCAGCGGACAGGGGGCTGGGGACACTGAAGCTTTCTTT. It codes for CASSGQGAGDTEAFF.